Below are 31 T cell receptor beta chains sequenced from a single sample in a study of shared clonotypes between healthy human individuals. The assay was immunoSEQ multiplex PCR, and TCRdb's table has in-frame clones only and misses some. The sample contains around 370,000 clones, approximately 96% of which appear only once. Sequencing used memory CD8+ T cells sorted from blood. Specified subset: CD45RO+ cells pooled with CCR7-negative TemRA cells. The receptors were gathered from a man aged 25 to 40 in good health.

This clone came up once. The chain links TRBV18 to TRBJ1-1, with D unclear. The CDR3 loop spans 14 amino acids. Trimming took off 3 bases at V and 1 base at J, with 9 bases between the two ends. Looked up from germline, CDR1 is KGHSH and CDR2 is LQKENI. This CDR3 is CASSPIPGNTEAFF. CDR3 coding DNA: TGTGCCAGCTCACCCATCCCGGGGAACACTGAAGCTTTCTTT. The full variable domain, its missing parts supplied by reference TRBV18 and TRBJ1-1, is NAGVMQNPRHLVRRRGQEARLRCSPMKGHSHVYWYRQLPEEGLKFMVYLQKENIIDESGMPKERFSAEFPKEGPSILRIQQVVRGDSAAYFCASSPIPGNTEAFFGQGTRLTVV.

This rearrangement joins TRBV10-3 to TRBJ2-1; no reliable D call. CDR1 is ENHRY, CDR2 SYGVKD, per germline. The CDR3 is made up of 14 amino acids. V lost 4 bases to trimming and J lost 5 bases, with 12 bases between them. The CDR3 reads CAISAKGPNNEQFF. The DNA of the CDR3 is TGTGCCATCAGTGCGAAGGGTCCCAACAATGAGCAGTTCTTC.

The V call is TRBV10-3, the J call TRBJ2-1; 7 positions agree with TRBD2. V was clipped by 8 bases and J by 3 bases; unmatched bases: 13. Germline CDR1 and CDR2: ENHRY and SYGVKD. The CDR3 length is 16 residues. In DNA, the CDR3 is TGTGCCATCGGCCAAATGAGCGGGGCCCACTACAATGAGCAGTTCTTC. It yields the protein CAIGQMSGAHYNEQFF.

V usage is TRBV30 and J usage is TRBJ2-1; a weak D match, TRBD2 (5 bases). The length of the CDR3 is 13 residues. With 3 bases removed from V and 7 bases from J, the gap between germline ends came to 13 bases. Germline V gene data show CDR1 as GTSNPN and CDR2 as SVGIG (reference sequence). The CDR3 nucleotides are TGTGCCTGGAGCGGAGGTCTCTTGAATGAGCAGTTCTTC. Its protein is CAWSGGLLNEQFF.

This clone was picked up one time. The rearrangement uses TRBV19 and TRBJ1-4; D gene uncertain. This CDR3 contains 11 residues. The germline gives CDR1 LNHDA, CDR2 SQIVND (reference sequence). V was trimmed by 3 bases and J by 7 bases, leaving 3 bases between them. The CDR3 nucleotides are TGTGCCAGTAGTATGGGTGAAAAACTGTTTTTT. This encodes CASSMGEKLFF.

This clone was observed once. This CDR3 reads CASSEVAVSSYEQYF. The CDR3 DNA sequence: TGTGCCAGCAGTGAAGTAGCGGTTAGCTCCTACGAGCAGTACTTC. The chain recombines TRBV2 with TRBJ2-7, with D perhaps matching TRBD2 (6 bases). In germline, CDR1 is SNHLY, CDR2 FYNNEI. V was pared by 1 base and J by 0 bases, with 10 bases between. CDR3 length: 15 residues.

The chain is built from TRBV7-2 and TRBJ2-7; D unclear. V was trimmed by 7 bases and J by 2 bases, leaving 12 bases between them. Germline V gene data show CDR1 as SGHTA and CDR2 as FQGNSA. The CDR3 extends over 13 amino acids. DNA of the CDR3: TGTGCCAGCACCCGTACTCGAGCCTACGAGCAGTACTTC. Protein: CASTRTRAYEQYF.

The chain has TRBV9 and TRBJ2-5, with D possibly matching TRBD1 (6 bases). V shed 2 bases and J shed 5 bases, with 16 bases lying between them. This CDR3 is 15 amino acids long. In germline, CDR1 is SGDLS, CDR2 YYNGEE. CDR3 in DNA: TGTGCCAGCAGCGTCGGGACATCAAACTTTGAGACCCAGTACTTC. Translated: CASSVGTSNFETQYF.

A note on this clone: Other DNA sequences of this sample code for an identical CDR3. CDR3 in amino acids: CASSLGQETQYF. The DNA of the CDR3 is TGTGCCAGCAGCTTGGGACAAGAGACCCAGTACTTC. V and J are TRBV7-9 and TRBJ2-5; no reliable D call. The germline V gene has CDR1 SEHNR and CDR2 FQNEAQ (reference sequence). The length of the CDR3 is 12 residues. V lost 3 bases and J 2 bases, leaving 4 bases between the germline ends.

V and J are TRBV28 and TRBJ1-2; no definite D call. The V gene lost 6 bases and the J gene lost 1 base, with 9 bases spanning the gap. The CDR3 loop spans 13 amino acids. In germline, CDR1 is MDHEN, CDR2 SYDVKM. Written as DNA, the CDR3 is TGTGCCAGCAGATCCTCAGATAACTATGGCTACACCTTC. Its protein product is CASRSSDNYGYTF.

V gene TRBV12-5 combines with J gene TRBJ1-3; D remains ambiguous. CDR1 is LGHNT and CDR2 is FRNRAP in the germline V gene. V lost 1 base, J lost 4 bases, and 5 bases lay in between. This CDR3 comprises 13 residues. The CDR3 here is CASGLGTGNTIYF. CDR3 in DNA: TGTGCTAGTGGTTTGGGGACCGGAAACACCATATATTTT.

To note about this clone: The sample contains more than one DNA sequence encoding this CDR3. The chain carries TRBV10-2 and TRBJ1-2; the D gene is possibly TRBD1 (5 bases). The CDR3 is 12 amino acids. The ends were cut back, 11 bases at V and 5 bases at J, with 15 bases in the middle. Looked up from germline, CDR1 is WSHSY and CDR2 is SAAADI. CDR3 region: CAGLDGGYGYTF. The CDR3 DNA reads as TGCGCCGGTTTGGACGGGGGGTATGGCTACACCTTC.

Remarks on this clone: Other DNA sequences from this sample encode an identical CDR3 as well. The V and J genes are TRBV20-1 and TRBJ2-7, with D uncertain. This CDR3 is built from 10 residues. Germline V CDR1 and CDR2: DFQATT, SNEGSKA (reference sequence). V was pared by 3 bases and J by 3 bases, with 3 bases between. The CDR3 sequence is CSASIYEQYF. Written as DNA, the CDR3 is TGCAGTGCTAGCATCTACGAGCAGTACTTC.

The table lists this clone with a few counts. The J gene is TRBJ1-2, the V gene TRBV6-1; 7 bases match TRBD1. The germline V gene has CDR1 MNHNS and CDR2 SASEGT. V lost 6 bases, J lost 4 bases, and 5 bases stayed unmatched. The CDR3 runs to 13 residues. In DNA form, the CDR3 reads TGTGCCAGCAGGTCAGGGGGGGCCTATGGCTACACCTTC. This gives the protein CASRSGGAYGYTF.

The chain uses TRBV28 and TRBJ2-7; D unresolved. This CDR3 spans 13 amino acids. Germline CDR1 reads MDHEN; CDR2 reads SYDVKM. The V end was cut by 3 bases, the J end by 2 bases, with 8 bases between. CDR3 in amino acids: CASSFTPTYEQYF. As DNA, the CDR3 is TGTGCCAGCAGTTTCACTCCGACCTACGAGCAGTACTTC. Variable domain in full (rest from reference TRBV28 and TRBJ2-7): DVKVTQSSRYLVKRTGEKVFLECVQDMDHENMFWYRQDPGLGLRLIYFSYDVKMKEKGDIPEGYSVSREKKERFSLILESASTNQTSMYLCASSFTPTYEQYFGPGTRLTVT.

The chain couples TRBV5-1 to TRBJ2-3, with unresolved D. This CDR3 is 15 amino acids long. Trimming removed 0 bases at V and 3 bases at J, with 11 bases between. Per the germline V gene, CDR1 is SGHRS and CDR2 is YFSETQ. Here the CDR3 reads CASSLGGSLTDTQYF. The DNA for the CDR3 is TGCGCCAGCAGCTTGGGGGGAAGTTTAACAGATACGCAGTATTTT. Filled out from reference TRBV5-1 and TRBJ2-3, the complete variable domain reads KAGVTQTPRYLIKTRGQQVTLSCSPISGHRSVSWYQQTPGQGLQFLFEYFSETQRNKGNFPGRFSGRQFSNSRSEMNVSTLELGDSALYLCASSLGGSLTDTQYFGPGTRLTVL.

This chain connects TRBV19 to TRBJ1-2, with 8 bases matching TRBD1. CDR3 size: 15 residues. Germline V gives CDR1 LNHDA, CDR2 SQIVND (reference sequence). Trimming at V came to 2 bases and at J to 6 bases, leaving 8 bases not matched to a gene. In DNA form, the CDR3 reads TGTGCCAGTAGTATACTCCAAGGACAGGGTAATGGCTACACCTTC. As protein: CASSILQGQGNGYTF.

This chain uses TRBV2 with TRBJ2-1; D might be TRBD2 (6 bases). Per the germline V gene, CDR1 is SNHLY and CDR2 is FYNNEI. The CDR3 runs to 11 residues. The V gene lost 8 bases and the J gene lost 7 bases, with 9 bases spanning the gap. Here the CDR3 reads CASEGRNEQFF. The CDR3 DNA follows: TGTGCCAGCGAAGGGAGGAATGAGCAGTTCTTC.

This chain links TRBV6-5 with TRBJ2-7, with a possible D match to TRBD2 (5 bases). The CDR3 runs 15 residues. V was shortened by 3 bases and J by 5 bases, with 17 bases between the two germline ends. The V gene's germline CDR1 is MNHEY and CDR2 SVGAGI. The CDR3 protein is CASSYTWTTRDEQYF. The CDR3, as DNA: TGTGCCAGCAGTTATACCTGGACGACGAGGGACGAGCAGTACTTC.

The chain couples TRBV5-4 to TRBJ2-3, with 13 bases matching TRBD2. V dropped 3 bases and J dropped 0; count of bases not matched to a gene: 4. Germline assignment: CDR1 SGHNT and CDR2 YYREEE (reference sequence). CDR3 size: 17 residues. The CDR3 sequence is CASSWGLAGTSTDTQYF. The CDR3 DNA follows: TGTGCCAGCAGCTGGGGACTAGCGGGGACTAGCACAGATACGCAGTATTTT.

V is TRBV29-1 and J is TRBJ1-2, with 11 nucleotides matching TRBD1. CDR3 length equals 15 residues. The V segment lost 2 bases and the J segment 2 bases; nucleotides outside the gene matches: 4. CDR1 and CDR2 (germline): SQVTM, ANQGSEA. As DNA, the CDR3 is TGCAGCGTTGAATTCGGGACAGGGGGGAACTATGGCTACACCTTC. The encoded protein is CSVEFGTGGNYGYTF.

V is TRBV7-2 and J is TRBJ2-7; 9 nucleotides match TRBD2. The germline gives CDR1 SGHTA, CDR2 FQGNSA. This CDR3 contains 15 residues. V was pared by 3 bases and J by 1 base, with 4 bases of the junction left unmatched. The CDR3 DNA reads TGTGCCAGCAGCTTTTATAGCGGGAGTTCCTACGAGCAGTACTTC. Translated, it gives CASSFYSGSSYEQYF.

This chain connects TRBV27 to TRBJ1-2; D might be TRBD1 (6 bases). Trimming took 5 bases from V and 6 from J, leaving 16 bases between them. The CDR3 consists of 14 residues. Germline CDR1 is MNHEY and CDR2 is SMNVEV (reference sequence). CDR3 nucleotide sequence: TGTGCCAGCAGTCCACAGGGCGCTTCCCATGGCTACACCTTC. Amino acids: CASSPQGASHGYTF.

This clone was recorded only once. This rearrangement joins TRBV5-8 to TRBJ2-6; tentative D call: TRBD1 (6 bases). Germline V gives CDR1 SGHTS, CDR2 YDEGEE. With 4 bases removed from V and 4 bases from J, the gap between germline ends came to 12 bases. There are 15 residues in the CDR3. The CDR3 protein is CASSTLGAGANVLTF. The CDR3, as DNA: TGTGCCAGCAGCACCTTGGGGGCAGGGGCCAACGTCCTGACTTTC.

This clone was seen more than once but under ten times. J is TRBJ2-7 and V is TRBV28; 9 bases agree with TRBD1. The J segment lost 4 bases and the V segment lost 5 bases, leaving 9 bases of the junction unmatched. Germline values: CDR1 MDHEN, CDR2 SYDVKM. The CDR3 totals 15 residues. The CDR3 nucleotides read TGTGCCAGCAGTCCCACGGACAGGGGCGGATACGAGCAGTACTTC. This gives the protein CASSPTDRGGYEQYF.

As regards this clone: Other DNA variants within this sample encode the same CDR3. The V gene is TRBV28, the J gene TRBJ2-7, with TRBD1 matching over 7 bases. V lost 3 bases and J lost 2; bases outside the gene matches: 1. Germline V gene lookup returns CDR1 MDHEN and CDR2 SYDVKM. This CDR3 is built from 13 residues. In nucleotides, the CDR3 is TGTGCCAGCAGTTTGGACAGGCCCTACGAGCAGTACTTC. Its protein is CASSLDRPYEQYF. The full variable domain, its missing parts supplied by reference TRBV28 and TRBJ2-7, is DVKVTQSSRYLVKRTGEKVFLECVQDMDHENMFWYRQDPGLGLRLIYFSYDVKMKEKGDIPEGYSVSREKKERFSLILESASTNQTSMYLCASSLDRPYEQYFGPGTRLTVT.

This chain uses TRBV10-1 with TRBJ2-3, with no clear D. This CDR3 has 11 residues. Trimming cost V 6 bases and J 5 bases, with 6 bases left between them. Germline CDR1 is WNHNN and CDR2 is SYGVQD (reference sequence). The CDR3 region is CASRLGDTQYF. In DNA form, the CDR3 reads TGCGCCAGCAGGCTGGGAGATACGCAGTATTTT.

This clone was seen more than once but under ten times. J is TRBJ1-2 and V is TRBV7-9, with D possibly matching TRBD1 (6 bases). The germline gives CDR1 SEHNR, CDR2 FQNEAQ (reference sequence). The CDR3 sequence is 15 residues long. V was shortened by 3 bases and J by 1 base, with 12 bases between the two germline ends. As DNA, the CDR3 is TGTGCCAGCAGCTTGCACAGGGTCGTTAACTATGGCTACACCTTC. Translated, it gives CASSLHRVVNYGYTF.

The CDR3 DNA reads TGTGCCAGCAGCTTGCGTGAAGGCTACACCTTC. It codes for CASSLREGYTF. This rearrangement joins TRBV4-2 to TRBJ1-2; D remains ambiguous. In germline, CDR1 is LGHNA, CDR2 YNFKEQ. This CDR3 region has 11 residues. V was trimmed by 5 bases and J by 8 bases, leaving 9 bases between them.

The genes are TRBV7-9 and TRBJ2-1; D is uncertain. The V end lost 6 bases, the J end lost 0 bases, and 9 bases lay between the germline ends. In germline, CDR1 is SEHNR, CDR2 FQNEAQ (reference sequence). The CDR3 runs 14 residues. CDR3 DNA: TGTGCCAGCAGGGTTACCGACTCCTACAATGAGCAGTTCTTC. This gives the protein CASRVTDSYNEQFF.

This clone has only one observation. CDR3 in amino acids: CASSLTQGGRQYF. The CDR3 coding sequence is TGTGCCAGCAGCTTAACACAGGGAGGACGCCAGTACTTC. V and J are TRBV7-3 and TRBJ2-5; D possibly matches TRBD1 or TRBD2 (6 bases each). The V end was cut by 0 bases, the J end by 10 bases, with 12 bases between. The length of the CDR3 is 13 residues. Per the germline V gene, CDR1 is SGHTA and CDR2 is FQGTGA.